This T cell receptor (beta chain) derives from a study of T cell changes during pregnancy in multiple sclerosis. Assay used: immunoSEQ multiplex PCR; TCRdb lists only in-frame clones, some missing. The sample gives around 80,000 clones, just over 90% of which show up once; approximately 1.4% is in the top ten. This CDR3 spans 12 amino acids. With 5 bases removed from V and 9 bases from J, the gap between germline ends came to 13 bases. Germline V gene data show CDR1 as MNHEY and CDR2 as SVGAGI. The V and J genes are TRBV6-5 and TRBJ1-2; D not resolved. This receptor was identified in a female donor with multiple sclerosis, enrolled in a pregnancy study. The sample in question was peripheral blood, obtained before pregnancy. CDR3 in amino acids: CASSQTSGSYTF. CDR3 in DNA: TGTGCCAGCAGTCAGACCTCCGGGAGCTACACCTTC.